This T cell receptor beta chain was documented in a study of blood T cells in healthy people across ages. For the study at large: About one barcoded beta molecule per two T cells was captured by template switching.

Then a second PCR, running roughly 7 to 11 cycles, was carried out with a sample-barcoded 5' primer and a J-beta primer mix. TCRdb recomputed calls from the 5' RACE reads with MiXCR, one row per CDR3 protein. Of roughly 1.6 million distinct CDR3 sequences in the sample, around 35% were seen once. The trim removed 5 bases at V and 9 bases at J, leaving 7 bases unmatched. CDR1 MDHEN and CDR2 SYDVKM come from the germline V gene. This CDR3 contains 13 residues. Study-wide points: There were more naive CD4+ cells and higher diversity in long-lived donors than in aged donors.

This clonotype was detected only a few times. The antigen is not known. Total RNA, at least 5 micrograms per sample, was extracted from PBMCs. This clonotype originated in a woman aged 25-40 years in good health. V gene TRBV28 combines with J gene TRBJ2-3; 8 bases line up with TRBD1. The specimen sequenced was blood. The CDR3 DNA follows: TGTGCCAGCAGTCCCCTGGACAGGGCGACGCAGTATTTT. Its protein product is CASSPLDRATQYF.